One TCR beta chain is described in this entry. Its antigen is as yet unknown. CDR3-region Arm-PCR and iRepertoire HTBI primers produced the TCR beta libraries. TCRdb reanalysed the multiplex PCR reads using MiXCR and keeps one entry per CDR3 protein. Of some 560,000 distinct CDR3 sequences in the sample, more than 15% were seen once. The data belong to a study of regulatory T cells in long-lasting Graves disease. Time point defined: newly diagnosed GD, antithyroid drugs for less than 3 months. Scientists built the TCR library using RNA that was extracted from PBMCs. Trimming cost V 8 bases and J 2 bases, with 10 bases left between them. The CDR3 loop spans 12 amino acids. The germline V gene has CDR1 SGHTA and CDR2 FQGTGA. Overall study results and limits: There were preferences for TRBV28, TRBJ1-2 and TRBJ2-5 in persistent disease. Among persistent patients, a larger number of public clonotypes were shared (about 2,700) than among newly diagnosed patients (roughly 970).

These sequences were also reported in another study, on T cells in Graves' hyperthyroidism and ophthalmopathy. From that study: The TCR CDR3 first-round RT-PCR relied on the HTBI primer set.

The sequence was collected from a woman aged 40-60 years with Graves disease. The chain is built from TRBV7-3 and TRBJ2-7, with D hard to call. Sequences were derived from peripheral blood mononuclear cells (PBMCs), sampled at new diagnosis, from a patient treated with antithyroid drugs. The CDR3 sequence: CASLHGTYEQYF. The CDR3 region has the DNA TGTGCCAGCCTACACGGAACCTACGAGCAGTACTTC.